This T cell receptor (beta chain) was sequenced in a study of technical replicates of blood from several donors. The protocol was immunoSEQ multiplex PCR, while the TCRdb copy is restricted to in-frame clones and leaves out a portion. Among tens of thousands of clones, about 92% were seen once, and the ten largest hold 4.3%. The V end was cut by 4 bases, the J end by 0 bases, with 8 bases between. This CDR3 has 13 amino acids. CDR1 and CDR2 (germline): SGHDT, YYEEEE. The chain uses TRBV5-6 and TRBJ2-7; maybe TRBD2 (6 bases). Sequencing was performed on PBMCs. The TCR originated in a human donor in good health. Some clones in this sample may be carry-over from other donors' samples. CDR3 DNA sequence: TGTGCCAGCAGCCTCGGGAGCTCCTACGAGCAGTACTTC. Protein sequence: CASSLGSSYEQYF.